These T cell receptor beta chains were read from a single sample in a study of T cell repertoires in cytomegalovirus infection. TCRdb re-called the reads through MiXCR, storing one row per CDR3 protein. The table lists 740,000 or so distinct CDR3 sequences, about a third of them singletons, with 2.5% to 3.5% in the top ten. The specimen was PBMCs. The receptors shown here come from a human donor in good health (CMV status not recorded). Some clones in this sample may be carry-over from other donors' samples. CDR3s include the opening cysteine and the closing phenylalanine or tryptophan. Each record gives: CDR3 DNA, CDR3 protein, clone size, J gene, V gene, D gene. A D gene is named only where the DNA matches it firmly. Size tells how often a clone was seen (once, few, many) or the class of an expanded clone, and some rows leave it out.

cdr3_nt: TGTGCCAGCAGCGTAAGCGGGGGGACCTACAATGAGCAGTTCTTC
cdr3_aa: CASSVSGGTYNEQFF
clone_size: many
j_call: TRBJ2-1
v_call: TRBV7-3
d_call: TRBD2

cdr3_nt: TGTGCCAGCAGTTCCCTTGAGCATTCCCACGAGCAGTACTTC
cdr3_aa: CASSSLEHSHEQYF
clone_size: few
j_call: TRBJ2-7
v_call: TRBV28
d_call: NA

cdr3_nt: TGTGCCAGCACAACCCTAGTCCGGACAGACTTCTATGGCTACACCTTC
cdr3_aa: CASTTLVRTDFYGYTF
clone_size: NA
j_call: TRBJ1-2
v_call: TRBV7-2
d_call: NA

cdr3_nt: TGTGCCAGTAGTATGGTCCGGTACAATGAGCAGTTCTTC
cdr3_aa: CASSMVRYNEQFF
clone_size: NA
j_call: TRBJ2-1
v_call: TRBV19
d_call: NA

cdr3_nt: TGTGCCAGCAGCCTAGTGTCTACGGGCGCAGATACGCAGTATTTT
cdr3_aa: CASSLVSTGADTQYF
clone_size: NA
j_call: TRBJ2-3
v_call: TRBV7-2
d_call: NA

cdr3_nt: TGCGCCAGCAGCTTGGGCAAACTGGGGAAAGAGACCCAGTACTTC
cdr3_aa: CASSLGKLGKETQYF
clone_size: few
j_call: TRBJ2-5
v_call: TRBV5-1
d_call: NA

cdr3_nt: TGTGCCAGCAGTGAATGGCGGGTCAGGGAAATCCAGTACTTC
cdr3_aa: CASSEWRVREIQYF
clone_size: once
j_call: TRBJ2-5
v_call: TRBV6-1
d_call: NA

cdr3_nt: TGTGCCAGCACCGCGGGAAGTGGCTACACCTTC
cdr3_aa: CASTAGSGYTF
clone_size: once
j_call: TRBJ1-2
v_call: TRBV6-8
d_call: NA

cdr3_nt: TGTGCCAGCAGGGTAGGGGTTCCGGCCTACAATGAGCAGTTCTTC
cdr3_aa: CASRVGVPAYNEQFF
clone_size: NA
j_call: TRBJ2-1
v_call: TRBV12-3/TRBV12-4
d_call: NA

cdr3_nt: TGTGCCAGCAGAGAAGGGGGTCTTAGGAGCAATCAGCCCCAGCATTTT
cdr3_aa: CASREGGLRSNQPQHF
clone_size: few
j_call: TRBJ1-5
v_call: TRBV2
d_call: NA

cdr3_nt: TGTGCCAGCAGCTTGTATCCGGGAGGCTATGGCTACACCTTC
cdr3_aa: CASSLYPGGYGYTF
clone_size: NA
j_call: TRBJ1-2
v_call: TRBV5-5
d_call: NA

cdr3_nt: TGTGCCAGCAAGGGCTCTGGGGCCCACGTCCTGACTTTC
cdr3_aa: CASKGSGAHVLTF
clone_size: NA
j_call: TRBJ2-6
v_call: TRBV7-4
d_call: NA

cdr3_nt: TGTGCCAGTAGTATATCGGCAGTCTCTGGGGCCAACGTCCTGACTTTC
cdr3_aa: CASSISAVSGANVLTF
clone_size: NA
j_call: TRBJ2-6
v_call: TRBV19
d_call: NA

cdr3_nt: TGTGCCAGCATGGGACCGGCTAATGAGCAGTTCTTC
cdr3_aa: CASMGPANEQFF
clone_size: NA
j_call: TRBJ2-1
v_call: TRBV28
d_call: NA

cdr3_nt: TGCAGCGTTGGGACCCGGCGGGAGGGATACAATGAGCAGTTCTTC
cdr3_aa: CSVGTRREGYNEQFF
clone_size: NA
j_call: TRBJ2-1
v_call: TRBV29-1
d_call: TRBD2

cdr3_nt: TGTGCCAGCAGCTCCCGGGGCCCGAACACTGAAGCTTTCTTT
cdr3_aa: CASSSRGPNTEAFF
clone_size: few
j_call: TRBJ1-1
v_call: TRBV7-9
d_call: NA

cdr3_nt: TGTGCCAGCAGCCCGGGACAGGGTTGGAATATGGGCTACACCTTC
cdr3_aa: CASSPGQGWNMGYTF
clone_size: NA
j_call: TRBJ1-2
v_call: TRBV5-5
d_call: TRBD1

cdr3_nt: TGTGCCAGCAGAGGACAGCGTACAGATACGCAGTATTTT
cdr3_aa: CASRGQRTDTQYF
clone_size: NA
j_call: TRBJ2-3
v_call: TRBV6-1
d_call: NA

cdr3_nt: TGCAGTGCTTCCGGGACTACGAGCTCCTACAATGAGCAGTTCTTC
cdr3_aa: CSASGTTSSYNEQFF
clone_size: NA
j_call: TRBJ2-1
v_call: TRBV20-1
d_call: TRBD2

cdr3_nt: TGTGCCAGCAGCCTCGGGCCAAACCAAGAGACCCAGTACTTC
cdr3_aa: CASSLGPNQETQYF
clone_size: NA
j_call: TRBJ2-5
v_call: TRBV3-1
d_call: NA

cdr3_nt: TGTGCCAGCAGTATGTGGCTCCGGGACAGATATGGCTACACCTTC
cdr3_aa: CASSMWLRDRYGYTF
clone_size: many
j_call: TRBJ1-2
v_call: TRBV2
d_call: TRBD1

cdr3_nt: TGTGCCAGCAGAGGGGGGGCCTATAGCAATCAGCCCCAGCATTTT
cdr3_aa: CASRGGAYSNQPQHF
clone_size: NA
j_call: TRBJ1-5
v_call: TRBV27
d_call: NA

cdr3_nt: TGTGCCAGCAGCTTAGAAGGTTTCAATTCACCCCTCCACTTT
cdr3_aa: CASSLEGFNSPLHF
clone_size: few
j_call: TRBJ1-6
v_call: TRBV7-2
d_call: NA

cdr3_nt: TGTGCCACCCAGCCCCGGGGGGGCGGAGATACGCAGTATTTT
cdr3_aa: CATQPRGGGDTQYF
clone_size: NA
j_call: TRBJ2-3
v_call: TRBV28
d_call: TRBD2

cdr3_nt: TGTGCCAGCAGTGAAAGTCGTGGCAGGAACACCGGGGAGCTGTTTTTT
cdr3_aa: CASSESRGRNTGELFF
clone_size: NA
j_call: TRBJ2-2
v_call: TRBV6-1
d_call: NA

cdr3_nt: TGCAGCGGGATCGACAAACCCGTCACAGATACGCAGTATTTT
cdr3_aa: CSGIDKPVTDTQYF
clone_size: NA
j_call: TRBJ2-3
v_call: TRBV29-1
d_call: NA